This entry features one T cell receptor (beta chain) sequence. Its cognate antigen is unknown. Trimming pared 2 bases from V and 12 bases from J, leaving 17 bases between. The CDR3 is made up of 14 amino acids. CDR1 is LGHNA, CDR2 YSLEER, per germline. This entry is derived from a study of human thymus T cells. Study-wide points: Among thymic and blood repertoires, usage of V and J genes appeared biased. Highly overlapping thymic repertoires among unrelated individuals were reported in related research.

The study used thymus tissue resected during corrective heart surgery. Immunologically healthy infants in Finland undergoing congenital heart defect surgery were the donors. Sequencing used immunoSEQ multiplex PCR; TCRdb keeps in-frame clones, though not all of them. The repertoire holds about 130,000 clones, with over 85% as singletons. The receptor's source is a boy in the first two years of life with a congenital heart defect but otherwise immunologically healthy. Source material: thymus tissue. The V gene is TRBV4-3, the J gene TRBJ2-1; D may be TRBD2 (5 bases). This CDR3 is CASSQRRITMRQFF. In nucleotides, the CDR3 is TGCGCCAGCAGCCAACGGAGGATTACAATGAGGCAGTTCTTC.